The next 13 T cell receptor beta chains were all read from a single sample in a study of cytomegalovirus exposure and HLA in healthy donors. 60 Vbeta and 13 Jbeta primers were used in PCR. Sequencing was performed with immunoSEQ multiplex PCR; in TCRdb, only in-frame clones are kept and a portion is missing. The top ten hold about 2% of the sample, which has 150,000 to 200,000 clones, roughly 81% seen once. The material sequenced was PBMCs. The receptors were gathered from a man between 18 and 35 years old in good health and CMV-seropositive.

This clone came up a few times. The V call is TRBV7-9, the J call TRBJ2-5; 10 nucleotides agree with TRBD2. This CDR3 is 17 amino acids long. J lost 1 base, V lost 1 base, and 6 bases had no gene match. CDR1 and CDR2 from the germline V gene are SEHNR and FQNEAQ (reference sequence). DNA of the CDR3: TGTGCCAGCAGCTTAGAAGTGGCTAGCGGGGGCCAAGAGACCCAGTACTTC. This translates into CASSLEVASGGQETQYF. Full variable domain (rest looked up from reference TRBV7-9 and TRBJ2-5): DTGVSQNPRHKITKRGQNVTFRCDPISEHNRLYWYRQTLGQGPEFLTYFQNEAQLEKSRLLSDRFSAERPKGSFSTLEIQRTEQGDSAMYLCASSLEVASGGQETQYFGPGTRLLVL.

This clone was detected only a few times. This chain joins TRBV29-1 and TRBJ1-1; 7 bases are a match to TRBD1. CDR1 and CDR2 from the germline V gene are SQVTM and ANQGSEA. The V segment lost 6 bases and the J segment 8 bases; nucleotides outside the gene matches: 6. This CDR3 region has 11 residues. The CDR3 DNA sequence: TGCAGCGTAGTAGGGGGCATGGAAGCTTTCTTT. This translates into CSVVGGMEAFF. Full variable domain (rest looked up from reference TRBV29-1 and TRBJ1-1): SAVISQKPSRDICQRGTSLTIQCQVDSQVTMMFWYRQQPGQSLTLIATANQGSEATYESGFVIDKFPISRPNLTFSTLTVSNMSPEDSSIYLCSVVGGMEAFFGQGTRLTVV.

V and J are TRBV11-2 and TRBJ1-1; D possibly corresponds to TRBD1 (6 bases). The germline CDR1 and CDR2 sequences are SGHAT and FQNNGV. CDR3 length: 13 amino acids. V shed 7 bases and J shed 5 bases, with 14 bases lying between them. The CDR3 here is CASTWGGRTEAFF. DNA of the CDR3: TGTGCCAGCACCTGGGGGGGGCGGACTGAAGCTTTCTTT.

The chain joins TRBV29-1 to TRBJ2-5, with D tentatively TRBD2 (5 bases). The V end was cut by 3 bases, the J end by 5 bases, with 7 bases between. The CDR3 has 11 residues. Germline CDR1 and CDR2: SQVTM and ANQGSEA. CDR3 region: CSVERVETQYF. The CDR3 DNA sequence: TGCAGCGTTGAGAGGGTTGAGACCCAGTACTTC.

J is TRBJ2-3 and V is TRBV7-6; D is possibly TRBD2 (6 bases). V gave up 1 base and J gave up 2 bases, with 10 bases separating them. CDR1 and CDR2 (germline): SGHVS, FNYEAQ. This CDR3 is 15 amino acids long. CDR3 DNA sequence: TGTGCCAGCAGCTTAGGGGGGACTTCCACAGATACGCAGTATTTT. Translation: CASSLGGTSTDTQYF.

This clone was counted a few times. The V and J genes are TRBV28 and TRBJ2-7; D not certain. There are 15 residues in the CDR3. CDR1 MDHEN and CDR2 SYDVKM come from the germline V gene. The ends were cut back, 7 bases at V and 6 bases at J, with 22 bases in the middle. The CDR3 DNA reads TGTGCCAGCATTCCCAACTCCCCTCGACTCCTCGAGCAGTACTTC. It is translated as CASIPNSPRLLEQYF.

The rearrangement links TRBV2 to TRBJ1-4; D gene unclear. This CDR3 has 15 residues. CDR1 is SNHLY, CDR2 FYNNEI, per germline. V lost 8 bases and J 4 bases, leaving 17 bases between the germline ends. In DNA form, the CDR3 reads TGTGCCAGCTCCACTTGGGAGGGAGTTAATGAAAAACTGTTTTTT. Its translation: CASSTWEGVNEKLFF.

The V and J genes are TRBV10-3 and TRBJ1-1, with 8 bases identical to TRBD1. J lost 3 bases, V lost 3 bases, and 6 bases had no gene match. Germline lookup yields CDR1 ENHRY and CDR2 SYGVKD. The CDR3 runs to 15 residues. CDR3 nucleotide sequence: TGTGCCATCAGTGACTCAGGGGGCGCGGACACTGAAGCTTTCTTT. Its protein product is CAISDSGGADTEAFF.

The chain employs TRBV5-6 and TRBJ1-2; TRBD1 is a possible D gene (5 bases). V shed 2 bases and J shed 4 bases, with 18 bases lying between them. The germline V gene has CDR1 SGHDT and CDR2 YYEEEE. The CDR3 loop spans 16 amino acids. The CDR3 nucleotides read TGTGCCAGCAGCTTTTTGTCCGGGACTAACCCCTATGGCTACACCTTC. Its protein product is CASSFLSGTNPYGYTF.

Only a few counts were recorded for this clone. The V call is TRBV15, the J call TRBJ2-7, with 8 bases aligning to TRBD2. The CDR3 is made up of 15 amino acids. The germline V gene has CDR1 LNHNV and CDR2 YYDKDF (reference sequence). The V and J ends lost 1 base and 6 bases, in that order; junction bases with no gene match: 8. DNA of the CDR3: TGTGCCACCAGCAGAGGAGGCCTAGCGGGTACCGAGCAGTACTTC. This translates into CATSRGGLAGTEQYF.

The CDR3 DNA reads as TGTGCCAGCAGCCGGGACAACAATGAGCAGTTCTTC. Residues: CASSRDNNEQFF. The chain recombines TRBV11-2 with TRBJ2-1; a possible D gene is TRBD1 (6 bases). The ends were cut back, 5 bases at V and 5 bases at J, with 7 bases in the middle. The CDR3 sequence is 12 residues long. Germline CDR1 reads SGHAT; CDR2 reads FQNNGV.

The chain combines TRBV4-1 with TRBJ1-2, with D perhaps matching TRBD1 (5 bases). Germline values: CDR1 MGHRA, CDR2 YSYEKL. This CDR3 region has 14 residues. The germline V and J ends were trimmed by 0 bases and 4 bases, with 9 bases remaining between them. In nucleotides, the CDR3 is TGCGCCAGCAGCCAAGAGGGGCATCCCTATGGCTACACCTTC. Its translation is CASSQEGHPYGYTF.

The chain carries TRBV7-9 and TRBJ2-1, with 8 bases fitting TRBD2. The trim removed 2 bases at V and 10 bases at J, leaving 7 bases unmatched. The germline gives CDR1 SEHNR, CDR2 FQNEAQ (reference sequence). The CDR3 spans 14 residues. The CDR3 DNA is TGTGCCAGCAGCTTACCGGGACTAGAGCGGGAGCAGTTCTTC. It is translated as CASSLPGLEREQFF.